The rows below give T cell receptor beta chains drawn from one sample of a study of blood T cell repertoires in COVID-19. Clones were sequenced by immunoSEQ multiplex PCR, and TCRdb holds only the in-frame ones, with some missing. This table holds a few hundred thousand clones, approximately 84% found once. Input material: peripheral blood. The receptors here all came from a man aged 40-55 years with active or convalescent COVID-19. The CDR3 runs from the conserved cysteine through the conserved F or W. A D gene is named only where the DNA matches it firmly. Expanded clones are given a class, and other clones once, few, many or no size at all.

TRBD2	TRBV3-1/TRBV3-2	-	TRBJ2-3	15	CASRPSGRVTDTQYF	TGTGCCAGCAGACCTAGCGGGAGGGTCACAGATACGCAGTATTTT
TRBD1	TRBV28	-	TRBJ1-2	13	CASTSDRFYGYTF	TGTGCCAGCACCTCGGACAGGTTCTATGGCTACACCTTC
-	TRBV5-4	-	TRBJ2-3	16	CASRGGGEPYTDTQYF	TGTGCCAGCAGGGGAGGGGGGGAGCCATACACAGATACGCAGTATTTT
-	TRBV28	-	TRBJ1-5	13	CASNSGVHQPQHF	TGTGCCAGCAACTCAGGGGTCCATCAGCCCCAGCATTTT
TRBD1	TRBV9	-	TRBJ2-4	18	CASSVDAGQGDGKNIQYF	TGTGCCAGCAGCGTAGATGCCGGACAGGGGGATGGCAAAAACATTCAGTACTTC
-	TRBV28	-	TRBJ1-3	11	CASSLLNTIYF	TGTGCCAGCAGTCTCTTAAACACCATATATTTT
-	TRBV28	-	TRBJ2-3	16	CASSVSTGWGTDTQYF	TGTGCCAGCAGTGTATCCACAGGGTGGGGCACAGATACGCAGTATTTT
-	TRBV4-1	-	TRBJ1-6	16	CASSQDTRGHNSPLHF	TGCGCCAGCAGCCAAGATACCAGGGGTCATAATTCACCCCTCCACTTT
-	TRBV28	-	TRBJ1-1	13	CASSFGRVTEAFF	TGTGCCAGCAGTTTCGGCAGGGTCACTGAAGCTTTCTTT
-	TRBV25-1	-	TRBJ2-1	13	CASSESGYNEQFF	TGTGCCAGCAGTGAGTCAGGCTACAATGAGCAGTTCTTC
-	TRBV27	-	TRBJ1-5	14	CASSLIGGNQPQHF	TGTGCCAGCAGTTTAATCGGCGGAAATCAGCCCCAGCATTTT
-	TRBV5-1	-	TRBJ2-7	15	CASSPLPEGAYEQYF	TGCGCCAGCAGCCCTCTGCCGGAGGGGGCGTACGAGCAGTACTTC
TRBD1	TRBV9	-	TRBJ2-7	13	CASSSRTGVEQYF	TGTGCCAGCAGCTCACGGACAGGAGTAGAGCAGTACTTC
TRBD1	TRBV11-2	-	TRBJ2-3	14	CASSLGQGADTQYF	TGTGCCAGCAGCCTCGGACAGGGGGCAGATACGCAGTATTTT
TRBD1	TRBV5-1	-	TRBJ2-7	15	CASSLGQGYLYEQYF	TGCGCCAGCAGCTTGGGACAGGGATACTTGTACGAGCAGTACTTC
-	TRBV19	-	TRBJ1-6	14	CASSIGPGQGTLHF	TGTGCCAGTAGTATTGGGCCAGGGCAAGGGACCCTCCACTTT
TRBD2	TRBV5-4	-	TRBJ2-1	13	CASSTPYGGVQFF	TGTGCCAGCAGCACTCCTTACGGGGGGGTGCAGTTCTTC
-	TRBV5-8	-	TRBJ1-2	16	CASSLEDGRRNYGYTF	TGTGCCAGCAGCTTGGAGGATGGGCGCCGAAACTATGGCTACACCTTC
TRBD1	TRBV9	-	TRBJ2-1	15	CASSYRQGPYNEQFF	TGTGCCAGCAGCTACCGACAGGGCCCCTACAATGAGCAGTTCTTC
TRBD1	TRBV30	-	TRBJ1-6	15	CAWSWGQGRESPLHF	TGTGCCTGGAGTTGGGGACAGGGGAGAGAATCACCCCTCCACTTT
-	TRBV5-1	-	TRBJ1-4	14	CASSLEAGVEKLFF	TGCGCCAGCAGCTTGGAGGCAGGGGTTGAAAAACTGTTTTTT
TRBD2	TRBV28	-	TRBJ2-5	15	CASSFSSGGQETQYF	TGTGCCAGCAGTTTTAGTAGCGGGGGCCAAGAGACCCAGTACTTC
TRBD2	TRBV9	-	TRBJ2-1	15	CATATSGGAYNEQFF	TGTGCCACGGCGACTAGCGGGGGGGCCTACAATGAGCAGTTCTTC
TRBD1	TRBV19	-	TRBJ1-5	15	CASSRVTGSNQPQHF	TGTGCCAGTAGTCGGGTGACAGGGAGCAATCAGCCCCAGCATTTT
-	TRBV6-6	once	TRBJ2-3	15	CASSYVSVGGDTQYF	TGTGCCAGCAGTTACGTCTCCGTGGGCGGGGATACGCAGTATTTT
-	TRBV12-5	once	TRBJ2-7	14	CASGPSAGTYEQYF	TGTGCTAGTGGTCCTTCTGCGGGTACCTACGAGCAGTACTTC
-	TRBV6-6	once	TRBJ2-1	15	CASSLHGGPSAEQFF	TGTGCCAGCAGTTTACACGGGGGGCCATCAGCTGAGCAGTTCTTC
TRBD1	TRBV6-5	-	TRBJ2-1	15	CASSYGQGNSNEQFF	TGTGCCAGCAGTTACGGACAGGGAAATTCCAATGAGCAGTTCTTC
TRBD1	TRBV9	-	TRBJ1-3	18	CASSARDRLFFSGNTIYF	TGTGCCAGCAGCGCCCGGGACAGGCTTTTTTTCTCTGGAAACACCATATATTTT
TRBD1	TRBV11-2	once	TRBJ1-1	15	CASSGRTGWDTEAFF	TGTGCCAGCAGCGGACGGACAGGGTGGGACACTGAAGCTTTCTTT
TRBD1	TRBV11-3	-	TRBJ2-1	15	CASSSRDRVYNEQFF	TGTGCCAGCAGCTCCCGGGACAGGGTCTACAATGAGCAGTTCTTC
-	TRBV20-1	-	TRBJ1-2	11	CSARQGYGYTF	TGCAGTGCTAGACAGGGGTATGGCTACACCTTC
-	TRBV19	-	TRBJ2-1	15	CASSIGPSSYNEQFF	TGTGCCAGTAGTATAGGCCCTAGCTCCTACAATGAGCAGTTCTTC
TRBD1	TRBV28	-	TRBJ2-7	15	CASSIRTGGLHEQYF	TGTGCCAGCAGTATAAGGACAGGGGGTTTGCACGAGCAGTACTTC
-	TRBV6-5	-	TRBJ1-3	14	CASSYRQAGNTIYF	TGTGCCAGCAGTTACAGGCAGGCTGGAAACACCATATATTTT
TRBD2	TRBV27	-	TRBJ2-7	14	CASSPIAGGHEQYF	TGTGCCAGCAGTCCTATAGCGGGAGGACATGAGCAGTACTTC
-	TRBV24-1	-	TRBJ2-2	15	CATSDPYRNTGELFF	TGTGCCACCAGTGATCCCTATAGAAACACCGGGGAGCTGTTTTTT
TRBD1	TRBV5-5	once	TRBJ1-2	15	CASSLTGQGGYGYTF	TGTGCCAGCAGCTTGACGGGACAGGGAGGCTATGGCTACACCTTC